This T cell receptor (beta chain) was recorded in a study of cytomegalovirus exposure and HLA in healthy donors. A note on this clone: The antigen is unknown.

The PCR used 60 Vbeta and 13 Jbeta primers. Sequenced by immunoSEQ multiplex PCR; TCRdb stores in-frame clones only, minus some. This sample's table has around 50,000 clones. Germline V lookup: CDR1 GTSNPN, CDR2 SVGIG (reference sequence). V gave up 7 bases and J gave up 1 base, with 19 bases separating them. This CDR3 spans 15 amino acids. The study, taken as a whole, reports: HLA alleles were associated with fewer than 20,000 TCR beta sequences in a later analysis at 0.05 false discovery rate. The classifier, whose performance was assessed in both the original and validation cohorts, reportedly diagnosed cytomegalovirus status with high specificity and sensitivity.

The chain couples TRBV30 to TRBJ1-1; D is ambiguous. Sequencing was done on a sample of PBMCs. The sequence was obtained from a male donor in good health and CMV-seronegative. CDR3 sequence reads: CALHPRGGENTEAFF. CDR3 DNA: TGTGCCTTACACCCTCGTGGCGGGGAGAACACTGAAGCTTTCTTT.